This T cell receptor (beta chain) was captured in a study of T cell changes during pregnancy in multiple sclerosis. TCRdb keeps only in-frame clones here, not all; method: immunoSEQ multiplex PCR. The sample holds some 70,000 clones, roughly 90% seen once. Trimming took 0 bases from V and 5 from J, leaving 10 bases between them. This CDR3 is built from 14 residues. Germline V gives CDR1 ENHRY, CDR2 SYGVKD. The sequencing used peripheral blood, collected after pregnancy. This chain joins TRBV10-3 and TRBJ1-2; no reliable D call. This sequence was found in a female donor in good health, enrolled as a control in a pregnancy study. CDR3 region: CAISESLGEYGYTF. The CDR3 nucleotides read TGTGCCATCAGTGAGTCGCTCGGGGAATATGGCTACACCTTC.